Below are 20 T cell receptor beta chains sequenced from a single sample in a study of blood T cell repertoires in COVID-19. Using immunoSEQ multiplex PCR, the repertoire was profiled, and TCRdb retains in-frame clones only, with some absent. The table shows 70,000 or so clones, with 90% occurring only once. The sequenced material came from peripheral blood. The receptors were sampled from a woman aged 18-29 years with acute or convalescent COVID-19.

The chain is built from TRBV4-2 and TRBJ1-5; D unclear. The V and J ends lost 1 base and 1 base respectively, with 8 bases between them. CDR1 is LGHNA and CDR2 is YNFKEQ in the germline V gene. This CDR3 contains 15 residues. The CDR3 nucleotides read TGTGCCAGCAGCCAAGGGCGGCAGAGCAATCAGCCCCAGCATTTT. It translates to CASSQGRQSNQPQHF.

The chain couples TRBV27 to TRBJ2-5; 9 positions match TRBD1. The J segment lost 4 bases and the V segment lost 2 bases, leaving 8 bases of the junction unmatched. Germline CDR1 MNHEY, CDR2 SMNVEV (reference sequence). This CDR3 is 16 amino acids long. The CDR3 DNA reads TGTGCCAGCAGTTTAACGGGACAGGGTATTTCAGAGACCCAGTACTTC. Its protein product is CASSLTGQGISETQYF.

The V and J genes are TRBV27 and TRBJ1-5; D is undetermined. The CDR3 is 13 residues long. V was cut by 6 bases and J by 7 bases, with 13 bases left in between. Germline V gene sequence: CDR1 MNHEY, CDR2 SMNVEV (reference sequence). CDR3 sequence reads: CASSVARGQPQHF. CDR3 nucleotides: TGTGCCAGCAGCGTGGCCCGGGGACAGCCCCAGCATTTT.

V usage is TRBV2 and J usage is TRBJ2-3; 10 nucleotides align to TRBD2. This CDR3 has 17 residues. Germline-derived CDR1 and CDR2 are SNHLY and FYNNEI. Unmatched junction bases numbered 12, after V lost 3 bases and J lost 6 bases. CDR3 DNA: TGTGCCAGCAGTGACGGTCTAGCGGGGGCCAAGGTGGATACGCAGTATTTT. It codes for CASSDGLAGAKVDTQYF.

The chain couples TRBV15 to TRBJ1-2; no reliable D call. Trimming took off 5 bases at V and 8 bases at J, with 15 bases between the two ends. Per germline, CDR1 LNHNV and CDR2 YYDKDF (reference sequence). CDR3 length: 13 amino acids. The CDR3 DNA reads as TGTGCCACCAGCTTACGGGGAGAGGGAGGCTACACCTTC. Translated, it gives CATSLRGEGGYTF.

The J gene is TRBJ1-1, the V gene TRBV18; tentatively, D is TRBD1 (6 bases). The germline V gene has CDR1 KGHSH and CDR2 LQKENI. The CDR3 contains 14 residues. V gave up 1 base and J gave up 4 bases, with 10 bases separating them. The CDR3 loop reads CASSPRGLSTEAFF. The CDR3 DNA sequence: TGTGCCAGCTCACCACGGGGGCTAAGCACTGAAGCTTTCTTT.

This sequence joins TRBV27 and TRBJ1-1, with unresolved D. CDR1 is MNHEY and CDR2 is SMNVEV in the germline V gene (reference sequence). The V gene lost 6 bases and the J gene lost 1 base, with 12 bases spanning the gap. The CDR3 consists of 14 residues. CDR3 amino acids: CASRVRRGNTEAFF. CDR3 DNA: TGTGCCAGCAGGGTACGGCGGGGGAACACTGAAGCTTTCTTT.

The chain is built from TRBV5-8 and TRBJ1-5, with 7 positions matching TRBD1. Trimming removed 0 bases from V and 7 bases from J; junction bases left unmatched: 13. Germline loops: CDR1 SGHTS, CDR2 YDEGEE. CDR3 size: 17 residues. The CDR3 sequence: CASSLVFGRGEVQPQHF. Here the CDR3 DNA reads TGTGCCAGCAGCTTGGTTTTCGGCAGGGGGGAAGTGCAGCCCCAGCATTTT.

The chain employs TRBV27 and TRBJ2-2; the D gene is possibly TRBD1 (6 bases). The CDR3 is made up of 16 amino acids. Trimming left V 5 bases short and J 1 base short, with 14 bases between. The germline CDR1 and CDR2 sequences are MNHEY and SMNVEV (reference sequence). The CDR3 loop reads CASSLQGDLNTGELFF. The CDR3 nucleotides are TGTGCCAGCAGTCTACAGGGTGACTTGAACACCGGGGAGCTGTTTTTT.

This clone has just one count. The chain joins TRBV30 to TRBJ1-4, with 7 nucleotides matching TRBD1. Germline V gene lookup returns CDR1 GTSNPN and CDR2 SVGIG (reference sequence). With 2 bases clipped from V and 4 bases from J, the junction kept 7 bases outside the gene matches. This CDR3 contains 15 residues. As DNA, the CDR3 is TGTGCCTGGAGTATGAGGGGGCGAGGTAATGAAAAACTGTTTTTT. The encoded protein is CAWSMRGRGNEKLFF.

The chain recombines TRBV9 with TRBJ2-1; 8 nucleotides align to TRBD1. V shed 0 bases and J 8 bases; nucleotides not matched to a gene: 4. CDR1 is SGDLS, CDR2 YYNGEE, per germline. This CDR3 region has 14 residues. CDR3 protein: CASSVAQGAYEQFF. The CDR3 DNA follows: TGTGCCAGCAGCGTAGCTCAGGGGGCATATGAGCAGTTCTTC.

The J gene is TRBJ1-1, the V gene TRBV10-2; possibly TRBD1 for D (5 bases). Germline V gives CDR1 WSHSY, CDR2 SAAADI. Trimming removed 6 bases at V and 2 bases at J, with 13 bases between. The CDR3 covers 14 residues. The CDR3 nucleotides read TGCGCCAGCAGCCCCCGACAGAGAAACACTGAAGCTTTCTTT. It is translated as CASSPRQRNTEAFF.

The chain links TRBV2 to TRBJ2-5; 15 nucleotides match TRBD2. This CDR3 contains 17 residues. V trimming: 5 bases; J trimming: 2 bases; junction bases outside the gene matches: 6. Germline V gene data show CDR1 as SNHLY and CDR2 as FYNNEI. The CDR3 here is CASSWTSGGASQETQYF. Written as DNA, the CDR3 is TGTGCCAGCAGTTGGACTAGCGGGGGGGCGAGTCAAGAGACCCAGTACTTC.

The chain recombines TRBV30 with TRBJ1-3, with 7 bases matching TRBD1. There are 14 residues in the CDR3. The V and J ends lost 4 bases and 0 bases, in that order; junction bases with no gene match: 3. Germline V CDR1 and CDR2: GTSNPN, SVGIG (reference sequence). The chain's CDR3 is CAWTTGFSGNTIYF. CDR3 bases: TGTGCCTGGACGACAGGGTTCTCTGGAAACACCATATATTTT.

The V call is TRBV28, the J call TRBJ1-1; D uncertain. Trimming removed 2 bases at V and 0 bases at J, with 13 bases between. Per the germline V gene, CDR1 is MDHEN and CDR2 is SYDVKM. CDR3 length: 16 amino acids. The CDR3 is CASSLGREEMNTEAFF. In nucleotides, the CDR3 is TGTGCCAGCAGTTTAGGAAGGGAGGAGATGAACACTGAAGCTTTCTTT.

The CDR3 bases are TGTGCCTGGAGACAGGGGGCTGGCACCGGGGAGCTGTTTTTT. It encodes CAWRQGAGTGELFF. V is TRBV30 and J is TRBJ2-2; 9 nucleotides line up with TRBD1. The CDR3 is 14 amino acids. After removal of 3 bases from V and 4 bases from J, the junction contained 3 bases not matched to a gene. Germline V gene lookup returns CDR1 GTSNPN and CDR2 SVGIG (reference sequence). Variable domain in full (rest from reference TRBV30 and TRBJ2-2): SQTIHQWPATLVQPVGSPLSLECTVEGTSNPNLYWYRQAAGRGLQLLFYSVGIGQISSEVPQNLSASRPQDRQFILSSKKLLLSDSGFYLCAWRQGAGTGELFFGEGSRLTVL.

The V gene is TRBV18, the J gene TRBJ2-3, with 13 bases aligning to TRBD2. J was trimmed by 4 bases and V by 3 bases; bases with no gene match: 13. CDR3 length: 19 residues. Germline CDR1 KGHSH, CDR2 LQKENI. The CDR3 DNA follows: TGTGCCAGCTCACCCATGGGACTAGCGGGACTGACCCTGGCAGATACGCAGTATTTT. Translating gives CASSPMGLAGLTLADTQYF.

This chain connects TRBV19 to TRBJ2-7; the D is unclear. The CDR3 covers 17 residues. V lost 8 bases and J lost 0, with 23 bases in between. CDR1 is LNHDA and CDR2 is SQIVND in the germline V gene (reference sequence). Here the CDR3 reads CASPHEVDPNPSYEQYF. CDR3 nucleotides: TGTGCCAGTCCTCACGAGGTCGATCCAAACCCCTCCTACGAGCAGTACTTC.

This chain connects TRBV7-2 to TRBJ2-1; no firm D call. CDR3 length: 15 residues. Trimming took 2 bases from V and 9 from J, leaving 17 bases between them. CDR1 and CDR2 from the germline V gene are SGHTA and FQGNSA. The CDR3 DNA sequence: TGTGCCAGCAGCTTAAGAGGCAGTTGGGTGGGTGAGCAGTTCTTC. Its protein product is CASSLRGSWVGEQFF.

This clone has just one count. V usage is TRBV3-1 (or the pseudogene TRBV3-2) and J usage is TRBJ2-7; unclear D gene. The CDR3 runs 15 residues. In germline, CDR1 is LGHDT, CDR2 YNNKEL (reference sequence). V was clipped by 4 bases and J by 3 bases, with 16 bases between them. In DNA form, the CDR3 reads TGTGCCAGCAGCCTAAGTATCAGTGTGATCTACGAGCAGTACTTC. Translation: CASSLSISVIYEQYF.